This is a list of T cell receptor beta chains from one sample in a study of OX40 agonist ivuxolimab in advanced cancers. Generated by immunoSEQ multiplex PCR, the TCRdb table keeps only in-frame clones and is missing some. The repertoire holds over 90,000 clones, with 65% to 90% as singletons. The sample here was CD4+ or CD8+ T cells sorted from blood, taken in a trial of the OX40 agonist ivuxolimab. The source is an adult with an advanced solid tumor such as melanoma, head and neck, liver or kidney cancer. CDR3s include the opening cysteine and the closing phenylalanine or tryptophan. Each record gives: V gene, J gene, clone size, D gene, CDR3 DNA, CDR3 protein. The D gene is left open where the match is weak. Size is omitted from some rows. Given values are once, few, many or a class for expanded clones.

V gene: TRBV27; J gene: TRBJ2-7; clone size: .; D gene: .; CDR3 DNA: TGTGCCAGCAGTCTAGGTTACGGGTCCTACGAGCAGTACTTC; CDR3 protein: CASSLGYGSYEQYF
V gene: TRBV5-1; J gene: TRBJ1-1; clone size: .; D gene: .; CDR3 DNA: TGCGCCAGCAGCTTCGGAGGGGCTGTGGCTGAAGCTTTCTTT; CDR3 protein: CASSFGGAVAEAFF
V gene: TRBV5-1; J gene: TRBJ1-1; clone size: .; D gene: .; CDR3 DNA: TGCGCCAGCAGCTTGGCCCTAGGGGGGTCCCCTGGTGAAGCTTTCTTT; CDR3 protein: CASSLALGGSPGEAFF
V gene: TRBV6-1; J gene: TRBJ2-1; clone size: .; D gene: .; CDR3 DNA: TGTGCCAGCACCTACAGGGACCGCTACAATGAGCAGTTCTTC; CDR3 protein: CASTYRDRYNEQFF
V gene: TRBV15; J gene: TRBJ2-7; clone size: .; D gene: .; CDR3 DNA: TGTGCCACCAGCACCCAGGGATCCTACGAGCAGTACTTC; CDR3 protein: CATSTQGSYEQYF
V gene: TRBV6-1; J gene: TRBJ2-3; clone size: .; D gene: .; CDR3 DNA: TGTGCCAGCAGTGCGGGCGGATACACAGATACGCAGTATTTT; CDR3 protein: CASSAGGYTDTQYF
V gene: TRBV6-5; J gene: TRBJ1-1; clone size: .; D gene: .; CDR3 DNA: TGTGCCACCAAATTAATGGGGGGTGCGAACACTGAAGCTTTCTTT; CDR3 protein: CATKLMGGANTEAFF
V gene: TRBV2; J gene: TRBJ1-6; clone size: .; D gene: .; CDR3 DNA: TGTGCCAGCAGCACCGGTCAGGGGTATAATTCACCCCTCCACTTT; CDR3 protein: CASSTGQGYNSPLHF
V gene: TRBV7-8; J gene: TRBJ2-3; clone size: .; D gene: .; CDR3 DNA: TGTGCCAGCAGCCAGGACGGGCAGGGGTCCCGCACAGATACGCAGTATTTT; CDR3 protein: CASSQDGQGSRTDTQYF
V gene: TRBV7-3; J gene: TRBJ2-2; clone size: .; D gene: TRBD2; CDR3 DNA: TGTGCCAGCAGCTTAAAGCGGGGAACGAACACCGGGGAGCTGTTTTTT; CDR3 protein: CASSLKRGTNTGELFF
V gene: TRBV5-8; J gene: TRBJ2-6; clone size: .; D gene: TRBD1; CDR3 DNA: TGTGCCAGCAGCCGGGACAGCTCTGGGGCCAACGTCCTGACTTTC; CDR3 protein: CASSRDSSGANVLTF
V gene: TRBV11-2; J gene: TRBJ1-3; clone size: .; D gene: .; CDR3 DNA: TGTGCCAGCAGCTTAGGTCTTTCTGGAAACACCATATATTTT; CDR3 protein: CASSLGLSGNTIYF
V gene: TRBV6-1; J gene: TRBJ2-3; clone size: .; D gene: .; CDR3 DNA: TGTGCCAGCAGCCAACAACCGGGGGATACGCAGTATTTT; CDR3 protein: CASSQQPGDTQYF
V gene: TRBV30; J gene: TRBJ2-3; clone size: .; D gene: TRBD2; CDR3 DNA: TGTGCCTGGAGTCGGGGGGAAGGTACGCAGTATTTT; CDR3 protein: CAWSRGEGTQYF
V gene: TRBV19; J gene: TRBJ2-5; clone size: .; D gene: .; CDR3 DNA: TGTGCCAGTAGTATAGGCTCACGGGGAGGTTTAGAGACCCAGTACTTC; CDR3 protein: CASSIGSRGGLETQYF
V gene: TRBV25-1; J gene: TRBJ2-1; clone size: few; D gene: .; CDR3 DNA: TGTGCCAGCAGTGAGGAAGGCGGCGGCACCTACAATGAGCAGTTCTTC; CDR3 protein: CASSEEGGGTYNEQFF
V gene: TRBV10-3; J gene: TRBJ2-1; clone size: few; D gene: .; CDR3 DNA: TGTGCCATCAGCACCGGGAGCAACTCCTACAATGAGCAGTTCTTC; CDR3 protein: CAISTGSNSYNEQFF
V gene: TRBV7-2; J gene: TRBJ2-2; clone size: .; D gene: .; CDR3 DNA: TGTGCCAGCAGCTTTGCGCGACCCACCGGGGAGCTGTTTTTT; CDR3 protein: CASSFARPTGELFF
V gene: TRBV5-8; J gene: TRBJ2-1; clone size: .; D gene: TRBD2; CDR3 DNA: TGTGCCAGCAGCTGGGGACTAGCGGTTGACAATGAGCAGTTCTTC; CDR3 protein: CASSWGLAVDNEQFF
V gene: TRBV15; J gene: TRBJ1-2; clone size: .; D gene: .; CDR3 DNA: TGTGCCACCAGCAGAGGTACAGATCCTAACTATGGCTACACCTTC; CDR3 protein: CATSRGTDPNYGYTF
V gene: TRBV7-3; J gene: TRBJ2-3; clone size: few; D gene: TRBD2; CDR3 DNA: TGTGCCAGCAGCTTAGGCCTAGCGGGCACAGATACGCAGTATTTT; CDR3 protein: CASSLGLAGTDTQYF
V gene: TRBV2; J gene: TRBJ2-3; clone size: .; D gene: TRBD1; CDR3 DNA: TGTGCCAGCACAGGACAGGGCACGACAGATACGCAGTATTTT; CDR3 protein: CASTGQGTTDTQYF
V gene: TRBV7-8; J gene: TRBJ2-1; clone size: .; D gene: TRBD2; CDR3 DNA: TGTGCCAGCAGCGCCCTGACTAGCGGGAGGCCAATGCTTCACAGTGAGCAGTTCTTC; CDR3 protein: CASSALTSGRPMLHSEQFF
V gene: TRBV7-3; J gene: TRBJ2-2; clone size: .; D gene: TRBD1; CDR3 DNA: TGTGCCAGCAGCCGACAGGGGACCGGGGAGCTGTTTTTT; CDR3 protein: CASSRQGTGELFF